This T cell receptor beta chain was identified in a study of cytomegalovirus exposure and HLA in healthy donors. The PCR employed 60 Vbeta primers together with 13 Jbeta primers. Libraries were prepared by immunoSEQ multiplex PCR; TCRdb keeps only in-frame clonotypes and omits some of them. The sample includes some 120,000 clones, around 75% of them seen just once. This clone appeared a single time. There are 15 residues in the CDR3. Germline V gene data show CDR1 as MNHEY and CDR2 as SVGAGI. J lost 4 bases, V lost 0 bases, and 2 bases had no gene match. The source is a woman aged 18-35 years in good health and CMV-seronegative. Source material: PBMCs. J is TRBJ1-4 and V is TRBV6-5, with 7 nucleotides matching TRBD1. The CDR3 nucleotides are TGTGCCAGCAGTTACTCTGGACAGGATAATGAAAAACTGTTTTTT. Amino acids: CASSYSGQDNEKLFF.